These 20 T cell receptor beta chains were all obtained from the same sample, sequenced in a study of siplizumab effects on memory and regulatory T cells (dated by TCRdb to 2018 to 2020). Libraries were made using the immunoSEQ multiplex PCR assay. TCRdb re-hosts the immuneACCESS table, in-frame sequences only. Its copies lack some clones; in the studies checked, an unresolved V gene accounts for under half of them, and the cause for the rest is not known. This sample gives about 40,000 clones in total; roughly 90% of them show up just once. The ten largest clonotypes hold roughly 0.25% of the sample. Source material: naive CD4+ T cells sorted from blood. The cell subset or site label of this sample denotes: unstimulated naive T cells. The receptors originated from a human donor in good health.

This clone came up a few times. V gene TRBV10-3 combines with J gene TRBJ1-1; a weak D match, TRBD1 (5 bases). This CDR3 has 13 residues. Trimming stripped 6 bases from V and 1 base from J, with 9 bases between. CDR1 is ENHRY, CDR2 SYGVKD, per germline. In nucleotides, the CDR3 is TGTGCCATCAGGAGGACACAGAACACTGAAGCTTTCTTT. Amino acids: CAIRRTQNTEAFF.

This clone was detected once. The chain recombines TRBV12-5 with TRBJ2-3, with TRBD2 matching over 9 bases. CDR1 and CDR2 from the germline V gene are LGHNT and FRNRAP. The CDR3 runs 19 residues. The trim removed 7 bases at V and 4 bases at J, leaving 21 bases unmatched. The DNA of the CDR3 is TGTGCTAGTGCTACGAGGGCTAGCGGGAATACGGAGGGAGCAGATACGCAGTATTTT. This translates into CASATRASGNTEGADTQYF.

The chain uses TRBV15 and TRBJ2-2, with 9 bases matching TRBD1. The CDR3 contains 17 residues. CDR1 LNHNV and CDR2 YYDKDF come from the germline V gene (reference sequence). J gave up 7 bases and V 0 bases, and 9 bases lay outside the gene matches. CDR3 in DNA: TGTGCCACCAGCAGAGACGGCGGGACAGGGTGGATCGGGGAGCTGTTTTTT. Translation gives CATSRDGGTGWIGELFF.

V gene TRBV28 combines with J gene TRBJ2-7; no clear D gene. The CDR3 has 14 amino acids. V was clipped by 3 bases and J by 4 bases, with 13 bases between them. Germline CDR1 and CDR2: MDHEN and SYDVKM. The CDR3 protein is CASSFSQAWYEQYF. Written as DNA, the CDR3 is TGTGCCAGCAGTTTCTCCCAGGCGTGGTACGAGCAGTACTTC.

This clone was picked up one time. This chain uses TRBV5-1 with TRBJ2-7; D may be TRBD1 (6 bases). This CDR3 contains 11 residues. Trimming pared 1 base from V and 10 bases from J, leaving 9 bases between. Germline values: CDR1 SGHRS, CDR2 YFSETQ. The CDR3 bases are TGCGCCAGCAGCTTGACAGGGCCCCAGTACTTC. It specifies CASSLTGPQYF.

The rearrangement joins TRBV2 to TRBJ2-5; 10 positions match TRBD1. The germline gives CDR1 SNHLY, CDR2 FYNNEI. V gave up 6 bases and J gave up 4 bases; unmatched junction bases: 20. The CDR3 covers 19 residues. CDR3 in DNA: TGTGCCAGCAGCCCATCTGGGACAGGGGCCAGGGTTCTAGGAGAGACCCAGTACTTC. Translating gives CASSPSGTGARVLGETQYF. The full variable domain, its missing parts supplied by reference TRBV2 and TRBJ2-5, is EPEVTQTPSHQVTQMGQEVILRCVPISNHLYFYWYRQILGQKVEFLVSFYNNEISEKSEIFDDQFSVERPDGSNFTLKIRSTKLEDSAMYFCASSPSGTGARVLGETQYFGPGTRLLVL.

This chain joins TRBV6-1 and TRBJ2-1; 10 bases are shared with TRBD1. V lost 0 bases to trimming and J lost 6 bases; unmatched junction nucleotides: 2. Per germline, CDR1 MNHNS and CDR2 SASEGT. The CDR3 has 15 residues. CDR3 DNA: TGTGCCAGCAGTGAAGCCGGGACAGGGGCCAATGAGCAGTTCTTC. Its protein product is CASSEAGTGANEQFF.

This sequence joins TRBV5-1 and TRBJ2-7, with a weak D call TRBD1 (6 bases). Germline CDR1 is SGHRS and CDR2 is YFSETQ. This CDR3 is built from 13 residues. Trimming took off 4 bases at V and 2 bases at J, with 10 bases between the two ends. Written as DNA, the CDR3 is TGCGCCAGCAGCCCCGACAGGCCCTACGAGCAGTACTTC. Amino acids: CASSPDRPYEQYF.

The chain combines TRBV5-4 with TRBJ2-7; 11 bases are shared with TRBD1. Trimming cost V 3 bases and J 2 bases; bases outside gene matches: 7. Germline V lookup: CDR1 SGHNT, CDR2 YYREEE (reference sequence). This CDR3 is 16 amino acids long. The CDR3 protein is CASSSGGQGGAYEQYF. CDR3 coding DNA: TGTGCCAGCAGCTCCGGGGGACAGGGGGGCGCCTACGAGCAGTACTTC.

CDR3 sequence: CASYGQGMNTEAFF. CDR3 in DNA: TGCGCCAGCTACGGACAGGGGATGAACACTGAAGCTTTCTTT. The chain recombines TRBV5-1 with TRBJ1-1, with 9 bases lining up with TRBD1. This CDR3 is 14 amino acids long. Trimming took 7 bases from V and 0 from J; bases not matched to a gene: 4. The germline V gene encodes CDR1 SGHRS and CDR2 YFSETQ.

V usage is TRBV2 and J usage is TRBJ2-7; possibly TRBD1 or TRBD2 for D (5 bases each). CDR1 and CDR2 (germline): SNHLY, FYNNEI. This CDR3 has 14 residues. V was clipped by 3 bases and J by 5 bases, with 14 bases between them. The CDR3, as DNA: TGTGCCAGCAGTGACGGGACCCTTAACCACGAGCAGTACTTC. Translated, it gives CASSDGTLNHEQYF. The full variable domain, its missing parts supplied by reference TRBV2 and TRBJ2-7, is EPEVTQTPSHQVTQMGQEVILRCVPISNHLYFYWYRQILGQKVEFLVSFYNNEISEKSEIFDDQFSVERPDGSNFTLKIRSTKLEDSAMYFCASSDGTLNHEQYFGPGTRLTVT.

CDR3 in DNA: TGTGCCAGCAGCCAAGATCGGCGACAGGGGGGAAACATTCAGTACTTC. Amino acid sequence: CASSQDRRQGGNIQYF. The chain links TRBV4-2 to TRBJ2-4, with 9 positions matching TRBD1. The ends lost 0 bases at V and 6 bases at J; junction bases unmatched: 6. CDR3 length: 16 amino acids. CDR1 is LGHNA and CDR2 is YNFKEQ in the germline V gene.

The V and J genes are TRBV7-9 and TRBJ1-1; 7 nucleotides agree with TRBD1. V gave up 1 base and J gave up 6 bases; unmatched junction bases: 5. The CDR3 covers 14 residues. Germline loops: CDR1 SEHNR, CDR2 FQNEAQ (reference sequence). The CDR3 sequence is CASSLGQGYSEAFF. CDR3 sequence (DNA): TGTGCCAGCAGCTTAGGACAGGGTTATTCTGAAGCTTTCTTT.

V usage is TRBV12-5 and J usage is TRBJ1-5; D uncertain. The CDR3 consists of 13 residues. Germline-derived CDR1 and CDR2 are LGHNT and FRNRAP. V lost 3 bases, J lost 6 bases, and 9 bases lay in between. The CDR3 DNA is TGTGCTAGTGGTTTCGGGGAAGCTCAGCCCCAGCATTTT. This sequence encodes CASGFGEAQPQHF.

This clone was seen a handful of times. V and J are TRBV7-9 and TRBJ2-7, with 8 bases matching TRBD2. CDR1 and CDR2 (germline): SEHNR, FQNEAQ (reference sequence). Trimming cost V 1 base and J 6 bases; bases outside gene matches: 8. CDR3 length equals 15 residues. CDR3 bases: TGTGCCAGCAGCTTAGGGGGACGGCGGGAGGCCGAGCAGTACTTC. This sequence encodes CASSLGGRREAEQYF.

CDR3 sequence (DNA): TGTGCCAGCAGTTCCGGCCTAAACACTGAAGCTTTCTTT. Protein: CASSSGLNTEAFF. The chain uses TRBV6-6 and TRBJ1-1; no firm D call. V lost 4 bases and J 2 bases, leaving 8 bases between the germline ends. This CDR3 comprises 13 residues. The V gene's germline CDR1 is MNHNY and CDR2 SVGAGI (reference sequence).

This chain connects TRBV5-1 to TRBJ1-4, with 7 bases matching TRBD1. The length of the CDR3 is 15 residues. CDR1 SGHRS and CDR2 YFSETQ come from the germline V gene. J lost 8 bases, V lost 2 bases, and 9 bases had no gene match. In DNA, the CDR3 is TGCGCCAGCAGCTTCGGACAGGTTGAGGGGGAAAAACTGTTTTTT. As protein: CASSFGQVEGEKLFF.

The chain couples TRBV5-1 to TRBJ1-2; 7 bases are shared with TRBD1. This CDR3 contains 13 residues. The V segment lost 1 base and the J segment 4 bases; nucleotides outside the gene matches: 1. Germline V gene lookup returns CDR1 SGHRS and CDR2 YFSETQ. The CDR3 loop is CASSLSGGYGYTF. DNA of the CDR3: TGCGCCAGCAGCTTGTCAGGGGGCTATGGCTACACCTTC.

The chain couples TRBV7-9 to TRBJ1-1; TRBD1 agrees at 9 bases. J lost 5 bases, V lost 5 bases, and 6 bases had no gene match. Per germline, CDR1 SEHNR and CDR2 FQNEAQ (reference sequence). The CDR3 is made up of 14 amino acids. The CDR3 region is CASSPTGGGTEAFF. CDR3 in DNA: TGTGCCAGCAGCCCTACAGGGGGCGGGACTGAAGCTTTCTTT.

The V gene is TRBV9, the J gene TRBJ2-2; D is unclear. Trimming left V 0 bases short and J 0 bases short, with 6 bases between. The CDR3 has 15 amino acids. Per the germline V gene, CDR1 is SGDLS and CDR2 is YYNGEE. CDR3 amino acids: CASSVATANTGELFF. In nucleotides, the CDR3 is TGTGCCAGCAGCGTAGCAACAGCGAACACCGGGGAGCTGTTTTTT.